These T cell receptor beta chains were read from a single sample in a study of cytomegalovirus exposure and HLA in healthy donors. Sequenced by immunoSEQ multiplex PCR; TCRdb stores in-frame clones only, minus some. The data contain fewer than 250,000 clones, over 75% of them singletons. What was sequenced was PBMCs. The source is a woman in her forties or fifties in good health and CMV-seropositive. The CDR3 runs from the conserved cysteine through the conserved F or W. Each record gives: D gene, V gene, J gene, clone size, CDR3 protein, CDR3 DNA. The D gene is left open where the match is weak. Rows may omit the clone size; those that give it use once, few, many or a size class.

D gene: TRBD1
V gene: TRBV4-1
J gene: TRBJ2-7
clone size: once
CDR3 protein: CASSQAGQTYEQYF
CDR3 DNA: TGCGCCAGCAGCCAAGCGGGACAGACCTACGAGCAGTACTTC

D gene: .
V gene: TRBV5-4
J gene: TRBJ2-2
clone size: .
CDR3 protein: CASSWAPTGVGTGELFF
CDR3 DNA: TGTGCCAGCAGCTGGGCGCCAACGGGGGTAGGGACCGGGGAGCTGTTTTTT

D gene: TRBD1
V gene: TRBV7-9
J gene: TRBJ1-2
clone size: .
CDR3 protein: CASRDVSGRQGLSNYGYTF
CDR3 DNA: TGTGCCAGCCGAGACGTAAGTGGGCGACAGGGCCTATCTAACTATGGCTACACCTTC

D gene: TRBD1
V gene: TRBV28
J gene: TRBJ2-3
clone size: .
CDR3 protein: CASSLGGQSTDTQYF
CDR3 DNA: TGTGCCAGCAGTTTAGGGGGACAGAGCACAGATACGCAGTATTTT

D gene: TRBD2
V gene: TRBV7-7
J gene: TRBJ2-3
clone size: .
CDR3 protein: CASSPGLAGGYTDTQYF
CDR3 DNA: TGTGCCAGCAGCCCCGGACTAGCGGGGGGGTACACAGATACGCAGTATTTT

D gene: .
V gene: TRBV10-3
J gene: TRBJ2-1
clone size: .
CDR3 protein: CAISEYTIGNEQFF
CDR3 DNA: TGTGCCATCAGTGAGTACACAATCGGGAATGAGCAGTTCTTC

D gene: TRBD1
V gene: TRBV28
J gene: TRBJ2-2
clone size: .
CDR3 protein: CASSTGQELYTGELFF
CDR3 DNA: TGTGCCAGCAGTACTGGACAGGAGCTCTACACCGGGGAGCTGTTTTTT

D gene: TRBD1
V gene: TRBV28
J gene: TRBJ2-7
clone size: few
CDR3 protein: CASSLSGQLTYEQYF
CDR3 DNA: TGTGCCAGCAGTTTATCGGGACAGCTAACCTACGAGCAGTACTTC

D gene: TRBD2
V gene: TRBV2
J gene: TRBJ2-5
clone size: .
CDR3 protein: CARGALGLAGGYRETQYF
CDR3 DNA: TGTGCCAGAGGAGCCCTCGGACTAGCGGGAGGGTATAGGGAGACCCAGTACTTC

D gene: TRBD1
V gene: TRBV10-3
J gene: TRBJ1-4
clone size: few
CDR3 protein: CATSPGTGGANEKLFF
CDR3 DNA: TGTGCCACGAGTCCCGGGACAGGGGGTGCTAATGAAAAACTGTTTTTT

D gene: .
V gene: TRBV10-3
J gene: TRBJ2-3
clone size: .
CDR3 protein: CAPLGKWKRGGDTQYF
CDR3 DNA: TGTGCCCCCCTCGGGAAATGGAAAAGGGGGGGAGATACGCAGTATTTT

D gene: .
V gene: TRBV9
J gene: TRBJ2-6
clone size: .
CDR3 protein: CASSVAKRASGANVLTF
CDR3 DNA: TGTGCCAGCAGCGTAGCTAAGAGGGCCTCTGGGGCCAACGTCCTGACTTTC

D gene: TRBD1
V gene: TRBV4-1
J gene: TRBJ1-6
clone size: .
CDR3 protein: CASSQGGRGFGNNSPLHF
CDR3 DNA: TGCGCCAGCAGCCAAGGAGGCAGGGGGTTCGGAAATAATTCACCCCTCCACTTT

D gene: TRBD1
V gene: TRBV6-6
J gene: TRBJ1-2
clone size: .
CDR3 protein: CASSRTGSDHGYTF
CDR3 DNA: TGTGCCAGCAGTCGGACAGGGTCGGATCATGGCTACACCTTC

D gene: TRBD1
V gene: TRBV28
J gene: TRBJ1-2
clone size: .
CDR3 protein: CASSSPGTGSGYTF
CDR3 DNA: TGTGCCAGCAGTTCTCCAGGGACAGGGAGCGGCTACACCTTC

D gene: .
V gene: TRBV7-2
J gene: TRBJ1-4
clone size: .
CDR3 protein: CASSLPQTGVNEKLFF
CDR3 DNA: TGTGCCAGCAGCCTACCACAGACAGGTGTTAATGAAAAACTGTTTTTT

D gene: .
V gene: TRBV7-9
J gene: TRBJ2-2
clone size: .
CDR3 protein: CASSQAGTGELFF
CDR3 DNA: TGTGCCAGCAGCCAGGCCGGAACCGGGGAGCTGTTTTTT

D gene: TRBD1
V gene: TRBV5-4
J gene: TRBJ1-3
clone size: .
CDR3 protein: CASSSRDRGTDTIYF
CDR3 DNA: TGTGCCAGCAGCTCCCGGGACAGGGGGACCGACACCATATATTTT

D gene: TRBD1
V gene: TRBV4-2
J gene: TRBJ1-1
clone size: few
CDR3 protein: CASSSTGQGGLKEAFF
CDR3 DNA: TGTGCCAGCAGCAGCACGGGACAGGGGGGGTTGAAGGAAGCTTTCTTT

D gene: TRBD1
V gene: TRBV5-6
J gene: TRBJ1-6
clone size: .
CDR3 protein: CASSLRDRVRSPLHF
CDR3 DNA: TGTGCCAGCAGCTTGCGCGACAGGGTACGCTCACCCCTCCACTTT

D gene: .
V gene: TRBV7-2
J gene: TRBJ1-3
clone size: .
CDR3 protein: CASSLDRASLSGNTIYF
CDR3 DNA: TGTGCCAGCAGCTTAGACAGGGCCTCTTTGTCTGGAAACACCATATATTTT

D gene: TRBD2
V gene: TRBV6-6
J gene: TRBJ2-7
clone size: few
CDR3 protein: CASSYSGASGYEQYF
CDR3 DNA: TGTGCCAGCAGTTACTCTGGGGCTAGCGGATACGAGCAGTACTTC

D gene: .
V gene: TRBV6-6
J gene: TRBJ2-5
clone size: .
CDR3 protein: CASTQPTGRGEETQYF
CDR3 DNA: TGTGCCAGCACTCAACCTACGGGCAGGGGGGAAGAGACCCAGTACTTC

D gene: .
V gene: TRBV5-1
J gene: TRBJ2-1
clone size: .
CDR3 protein: CASSLEPGVEQFF
CDR3 DNA: TGCGCCAGCAGCTTGGAGCCCGGGGTTGAGCAGTTCTTC

D gene: TRBD1
V gene: TRBV5-1
J gene: TRBJ2-1
clone size: .
CDR3 protein: CASSTQGAHEQFF
CDR3 DNA: TGCGCCAGCAGCACTCAGGGGGCGCATGAGCAGTTCTTC

D gene: .
V gene: TRBV7-9
J gene: TRBJ2-3
clone size: .
CDR3 protein: CASSFAGYRADTQYF
CDR3 DNA: TGTGCCAGCAGCTTCGCAGGGTATAGGGCAGATACGCAGTATTTT

D gene: .
V gene: TRBV30
J gene: TRBJ2-7
clone size: .
CDR3 protein: CAGQGGYEQYF
CDR3 DNA: TGTGCCGGACAGGGAGGGTACGAGCAGTACTTC

D gene: .
V gene: TRBV2
J gene: TRBJ1-1
clone size: .
CDR3 protein: CASRADRNTEAFF
CDR3 DNA: TGTGCCAGCAGGGCCGACAGGAACACTGAAGCTTTCTTT

D gene: .
V gene: TRBV4-2
J gene: TRBJ1-5
clone size: few
CDR3 protein: CASSQDGLSNQPQHF
CDR3 DNA: TGTGCCAGCAGCCAAGATGGGCTGAGCAATCAGCCCCAGCATTTT

D gene: .
V gene: TRBV7-8
J gene: TRBJ1-3
clone size: once
CDR3 protein: CASSSQTASSGNTIYF
CDR3 DNA: TGTGCCAGCAGCTCCCAGACAGCGAGCTCTGGAAACACCATATATTTT

D gene: .
V gene: TRBV7-9
J gene: TRBJ1-3
clone size: once
CDR3 protein: CASRDFGQIGNTIYF
CDR3 DNA: TGTGCCAGCAGGGATTTTGGACAGATTGGAAACACCATATATTTT

D gene: .
V gene: TRBV11-2
J gene: TRBJ1-2
clone size: .
CDR3 protein: CASSLATTNYGYTF
CDR3 DNA: TGTGCCAGCAGCTTGGCAACCACTAACTATGGCTACACCTTC

D gene: .
V gene: TRBV28
J gene: TRBJ2-3
clone size: .
CDR3 protein: CASSLETGITDTQYF
CDR3 DNA: TGTGCCAGCAGCTTGGAAACAGGGATCACAGATACGCAGTATTTT

D gene: TRBD1
V gene: TRBV7-9
J gene: TRBJ2-2
clone size: .
CDR3 protein: CASSTDREGTGELFF
CDR3 DNA: TGTGCCAGCAGCACTGACAGGGAAGGCACCGGGGAGCTGTTTTTT

D gene: .
V gene: TRBV25-1
J gene: TRBJ1-3
clone size: .
CDR3 protein: CASSASGGTIYF
CDR3 DNA: TGTGCCAGCAGTGCGTCGGGGGGCACCATATATTTT

D gene: TRBD2
V gene: TRBV7-8
J gene: TRBJ2-1
clone size: .
CDR3 protein: CASSLVLAGGLNEQFF
CDR3 DNA: TGTGCCAGCAGCTTAGTATTAGCGGGGGGGCTCAATGAGCAGTTCTTC

D gene: TRBD1
V gene: TRBV19
J gene: TRBJ1-1
clone size: .
CDR3 protein: CASSIDRDGTEAFF
CDR3 DNA: TGTGCCAGTAGTATCGACAGGGACGGCACTGAAGCTTTCTTT

D gene: TRBD2
V gene: TRBV4-2
J gene: TRBJ2-5
clone size: .
CDR3 protein: CASSQQGQRGGSETQYF
CDR3 DNA: TGTGCCAGCAGCCAACAGGGCCAGCGGGGGGGTTCAGAGACCCAGTACTTC

D gene: .
V gene: TRBV7-9
J gene: TRBJ1-1
clone size: few
CDR3 protein: CASSPPRAVTPEAFF
CDR3 DNA: TGTGCCAGCAGCCCCCCCAGGGCAGTGACTCCTGAAGCTTTCTTT

D gene: .
V gene: TRBV7-9
J gene: TRBJ2-7
clone size: .
CDR3 protein: CASSLGTEFGSYEQYF
CDR3 DNA: TGTGCCAGCAGCTTAGGGACAGAATTCGGCTCCTACGAGCAGTACTTC

D gene: .
V gene: TRBV19
J gene: TRBJ1-5
clone size: .
CDR3 protein: CASSIDPGEGQPQHF
CDR3 DNA: TGTGCCAGTAGTATAGATCCAGGGGAGGGTCAGCCCCAGCATTTT

D gene: TRBD1
V gene: TRBV7-6
J gene: TRBJ1-6
clone size: .
CDR3 protein: CASSLADRDNSPLHF
CDR3 DNA: TGTGCCAGCAGCTTAGCCGACAGGGATAATTCACCCCTCCACTTT

D gene: .
V gene: TRBV19
J gene: TRBJ1-3
clone size: .
CDR3 protein: CASGYKTGNSGNTIYF
CDR3 DNA: TGTGCCAGCGGTTATAAAACAGGGAATTCTGGAAACACCATATATTTT

D gene: TRBD2
V gene: TRBV28
J gene: TRBJ2-1
clone size: .
CDR3 protein: CASSPPGGRGEQFF
CDR3 DNA: TGTGCCAGCAGTCCCCCGGGGGGGCGGGGTGAGCAGTTCTTC

D gene: TRBD1
V gene: TRBV7-6
J gene: TRBJ1-1
clone size: .
CDR3 protein: CASSLRTGGQNTEAFF
CDR3 DNA: TGTGCCAGCAGCTTACGGACAGGGGGCCAAAACACTGAAGCTTTCTTT

D gene: .
V gene: TRBV19
J gene: TRBJ2-6
clone size: .
CDR3 protein: CASQRWGVYRPGANVLTF
CDR3 DNA: TGTGCCAGCCAACGCTGGGGGGTCTATAGGCCTGGGGCCAACGTCCTGACTTTC

D gene: TRBD1
V gene: TRBV7-2
J gene: TRBJ2-7
clone size: .
CDR3 protein: CASSLGQGAYEQYF
CDR3 DNA: TGTGCCAGCAGCTTAGGACAGGGAGCCTACGAGCAGTACTTC

D gene: .
V gene: TRBV7-2
J gene: TRBJ2-3
clone size: .
CDR3 protein: CASSLGTRTDTQYF
CDR3 DNA: TGTGCCAGCAGCTTAGGCACCAGAACAGATACGCAGTATTTT

D gene: .
V gene: TRBV7-9
J gene: TRBJ2-3
clone size: .
CDR3 protein: CASRPGVADTQYF
CDR3 DNA: TGTGCCAGCAGACCAGGGGTGGCAGATACGCAGTATTTT

D gene: .
V gene: TRBV2
J gene: TRBJ2-7
clone size: .
CDR3 protein: CASSEYQGSYSYEQYF
CDR3 DNA: TGTGCCAGCAGTGAATACCAGGGGTCCTACTCCTACGAGCAGTACTTC

D gene: .
V gene: TRBV30
J gene: TRBJ2-2
clone size: .
CDR3 protein: CAWNRDLNTGELFF
CDR3 DNA: TGTGCCTGGAACCGAGACTTAAACACCGGGGAGCTGTTTTTT

D gene: .
V gene: TRBV18
J gene: TRBJ2-1
clone size: .
CDR3 protein: CASSLGQNNEQFF
CDR3 DNA: TGTGCCAGCTCACTAGGACAGAACAATGAGCAGTTCTTC

D gene: TRBD1
V gene: TRBV6-6
J gene: TRBJ2-6
clone size: .
CDR3 protein: CATWDRGLSGANVLTF
CDR3 DNA: TGTGCCACCTGGGACAGGGGGCTCTCTGGGGCCAACGTCCTGACTTTC

D gene: TRBD1
V gene: TRBV6-5
J gene: TRBJ1-5
clone size: once
CDR3 protein: CASSYSTGVGQPQHF
CDR3 DNA: TGTGCCAGCAGTTACTCGACAGGGGTGGGTCAGCCCCAGCATTTT

D gene: TRBD2
V gene: TRBV7-8
J gene: TRBJ2-7
clone size: once
CDR3 protein: CASSPRGRGYEQYF
CDR3 DNA: TGTGCCAGCAGCCCGCGGGGGAGGGGTTACGAGCAGTACTTC

D gene: TRBD2
V gene: TRBV5-1
J gene: TRBJ2-2
clone size: .
CDR3 protein: CASSLGTSGPGELFF
CDR3 DNA: TGCGCCAGCAGCTTGGGGACTAGCGGCCCCGGGGAGCTGTTTTTT

D gene: TRBD2
V gene: TRBV4-3
J gene: TRBJ2-3
clone size: few
CDR3 protein: CASSQDWTSRNTDTQYF
CDR3 DNA: TGCGCCAGCAGCCAAGATTGGACTAGCAGAAACACAGATACGCAGTATTTT